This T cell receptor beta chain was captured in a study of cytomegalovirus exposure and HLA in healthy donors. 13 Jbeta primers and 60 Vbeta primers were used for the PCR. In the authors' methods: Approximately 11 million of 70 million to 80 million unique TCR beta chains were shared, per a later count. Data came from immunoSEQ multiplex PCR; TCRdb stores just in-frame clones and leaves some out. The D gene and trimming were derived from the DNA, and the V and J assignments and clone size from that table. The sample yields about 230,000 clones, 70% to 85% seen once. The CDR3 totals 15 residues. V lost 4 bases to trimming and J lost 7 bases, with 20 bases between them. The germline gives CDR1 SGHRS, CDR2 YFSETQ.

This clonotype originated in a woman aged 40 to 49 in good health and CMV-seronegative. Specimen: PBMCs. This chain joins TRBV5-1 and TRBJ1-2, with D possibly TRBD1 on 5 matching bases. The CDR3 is CASSPSTAGPFGYTF. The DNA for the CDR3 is TGCGCCAGCAGCCCCTCGACGGCAGGGCCCTTTGGCTACACCTTC.